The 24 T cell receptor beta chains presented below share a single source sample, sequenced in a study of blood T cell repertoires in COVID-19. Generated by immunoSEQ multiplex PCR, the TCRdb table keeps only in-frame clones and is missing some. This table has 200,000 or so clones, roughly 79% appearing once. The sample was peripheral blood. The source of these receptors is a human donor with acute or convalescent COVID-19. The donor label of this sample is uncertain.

The CDR3 protein is CASSPEGQGDRAFF. In nucleotides, the CDR3 is TGTGCCAGCAGCCCCGAGGGACAGGGGGATCGGGCTTTCTTT. J is TRBJ1-1 and V is TRBV7-9; 11 bases align to TRBD1. Per the germline V gene, CDR1 is SEHNR and CDR2 is FQNEAQ (reference sequence). The CDR3 is 14 amino acids. J gave up 11 bases and V 5 bases, and 10 bases lay outside the gene matches.

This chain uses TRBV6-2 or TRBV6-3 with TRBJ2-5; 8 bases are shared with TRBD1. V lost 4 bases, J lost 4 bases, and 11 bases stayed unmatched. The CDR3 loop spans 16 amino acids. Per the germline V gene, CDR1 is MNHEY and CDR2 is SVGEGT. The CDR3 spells CASSSSGQGAGETQYF. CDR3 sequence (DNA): TGTGCCAGCAGTTCGTCGGGCCAGGGGGCGGGAGAGACCCAGTACTTC.

CDR3 loop: CASNRSGTRFYEQYF. CDR3 nucleotide sequence: TGTGCCAGCAACCGGTCGGGGACTAGATTCTACGAGCAGTACTTC. This sequence joins TRBV7-3 and TRBJ2-7; 8 bases align to TRBD2. Germline V gene lookup returns CDR1 SGHTA and CDR2 FQGTGA. This CDR3 region has 15 residues. After removal of 7 bases from V and 3 bases from J, the junction contained 11 bases not matched to a gene. The full variable domain, rest sourced from reference TRBV7-3 and TRBJ2-7, is GAGVSQTPSNKVTEKGKYVELRCDPISGHTALYWYRQSLGQGPEFLIYFQGTGAADDSGLPNDRFFAVRPEGSVSTLKIQRTERGDSAVYLCASNRSGTRFYEQYFGPGTRLTVT.

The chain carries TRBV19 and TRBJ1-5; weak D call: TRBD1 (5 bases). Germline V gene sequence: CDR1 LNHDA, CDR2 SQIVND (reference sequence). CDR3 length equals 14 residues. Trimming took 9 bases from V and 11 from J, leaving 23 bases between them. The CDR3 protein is CASAQDEWGPSQHF. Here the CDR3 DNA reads TGTGCCAGCGCTCAGGACGAGTGGGGCCCATCCCAGCATTTT. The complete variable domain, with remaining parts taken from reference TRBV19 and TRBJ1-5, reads DGGITQSPKYLFRKEGQNVTLSCEQNLNHDAMYWYRQDPGQGLRLIYYSQIVNDFQKGDIAEGYSVSREKKESFPLTVTSAQKNPTAFYLCASAQDEWGPSQHFGDGTRLSIL.

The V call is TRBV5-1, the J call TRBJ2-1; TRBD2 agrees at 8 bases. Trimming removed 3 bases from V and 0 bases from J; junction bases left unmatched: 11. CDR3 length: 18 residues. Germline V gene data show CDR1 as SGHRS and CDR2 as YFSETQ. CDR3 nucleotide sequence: TGCGCCAGCAGCTACACCTACTCCGGGACTAGCTCCTACAATGAGCAGTTCTTC. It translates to CASSYTYSGTSSYNEQFF.

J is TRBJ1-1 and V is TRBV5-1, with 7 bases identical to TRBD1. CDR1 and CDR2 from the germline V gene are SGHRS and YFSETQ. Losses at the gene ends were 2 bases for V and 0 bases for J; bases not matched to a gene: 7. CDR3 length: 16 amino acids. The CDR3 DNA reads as TGCGCCAGCAGCTTCACCACGACAGGGCTGAACACTGAAGCTTTCTTT. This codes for CASSFTTTGLNTEAFF.

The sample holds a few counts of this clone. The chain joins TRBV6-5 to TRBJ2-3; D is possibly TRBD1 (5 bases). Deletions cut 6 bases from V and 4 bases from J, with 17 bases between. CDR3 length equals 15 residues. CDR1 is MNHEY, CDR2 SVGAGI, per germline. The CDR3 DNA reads TGTGCCAGCAGATCGGACACCTACAGACCAGATACGCAGTATTTT. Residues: CASRSDTYRPDTQYF.

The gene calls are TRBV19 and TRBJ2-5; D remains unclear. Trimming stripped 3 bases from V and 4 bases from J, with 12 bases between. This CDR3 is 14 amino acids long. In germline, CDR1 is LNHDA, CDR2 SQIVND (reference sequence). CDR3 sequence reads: CASSMQASVETQYF. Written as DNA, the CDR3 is TGTGCCAGTAGTATGCAGGCTTCGGTAGAGACCCAGTACTTC.

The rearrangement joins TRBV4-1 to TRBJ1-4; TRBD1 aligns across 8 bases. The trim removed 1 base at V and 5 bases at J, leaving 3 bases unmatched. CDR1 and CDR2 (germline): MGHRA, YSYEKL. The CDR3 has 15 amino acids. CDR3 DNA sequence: TGCGCCAGCAGCCAAGGGGACAGGAACAATGAAAAACTGTTTTTT. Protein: CASSQGDRNNEKLFF.

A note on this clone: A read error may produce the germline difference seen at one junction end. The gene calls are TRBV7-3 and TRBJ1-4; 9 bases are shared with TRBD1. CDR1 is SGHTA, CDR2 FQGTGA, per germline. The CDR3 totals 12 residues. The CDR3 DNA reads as TGTGCCAGCAGCATCCTGGGACAGGGAGGTCTTTTT. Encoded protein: CASSILGQGGLF.

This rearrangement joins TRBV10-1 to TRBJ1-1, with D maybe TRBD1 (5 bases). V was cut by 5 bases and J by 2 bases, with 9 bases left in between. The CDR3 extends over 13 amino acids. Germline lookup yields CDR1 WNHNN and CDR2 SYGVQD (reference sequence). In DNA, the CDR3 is TGCGCCAGCAGTATGGACACCAACACTGAAGCTTTCTTT. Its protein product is CASSMDTNTEAFF.

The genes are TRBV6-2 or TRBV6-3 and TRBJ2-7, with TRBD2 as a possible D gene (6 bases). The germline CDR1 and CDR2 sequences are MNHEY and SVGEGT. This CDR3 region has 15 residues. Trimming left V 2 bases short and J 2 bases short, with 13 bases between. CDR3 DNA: TGTGCCAGCAGTTACCCCCCTTCGGGAGCCTACGAGCAGTACTTC. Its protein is CASSYPPSGAYEQYF.

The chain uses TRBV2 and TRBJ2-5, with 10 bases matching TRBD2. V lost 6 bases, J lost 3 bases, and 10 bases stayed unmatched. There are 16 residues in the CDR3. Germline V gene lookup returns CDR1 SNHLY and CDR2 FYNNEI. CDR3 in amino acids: CASRKTSGIREETQYF. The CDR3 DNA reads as TGTGCCAGCAGGAAAACTAGCGGGATTCGAGAAGAGACCCAGTACTTC.

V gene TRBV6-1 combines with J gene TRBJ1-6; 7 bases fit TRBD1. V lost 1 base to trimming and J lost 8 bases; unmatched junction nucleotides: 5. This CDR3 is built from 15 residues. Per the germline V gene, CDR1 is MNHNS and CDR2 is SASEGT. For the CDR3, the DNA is TGTGCCAGCAGTGAAGAGGGGGCTAGATATTCACCCCTCCACTTT. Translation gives CASSEEGARYSPLHF.

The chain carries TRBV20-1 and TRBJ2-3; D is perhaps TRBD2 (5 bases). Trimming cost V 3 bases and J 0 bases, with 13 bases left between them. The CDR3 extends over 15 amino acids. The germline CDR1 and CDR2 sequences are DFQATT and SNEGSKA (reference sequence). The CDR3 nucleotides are TGCAGTGCTAGTGAGGCTAAGCGGAGCACAGATACGCAGTATTTT. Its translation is CSASEAKRSTDTQYF.

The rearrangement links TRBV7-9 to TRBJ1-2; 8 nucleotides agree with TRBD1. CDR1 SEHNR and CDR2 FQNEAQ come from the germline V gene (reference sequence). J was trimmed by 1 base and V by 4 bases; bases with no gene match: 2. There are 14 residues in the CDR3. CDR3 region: CASSSDRDNYGYTF. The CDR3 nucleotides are TGTGCCAGCAGCTCGGACAGGGATAACTATGGCTACACCTTC.

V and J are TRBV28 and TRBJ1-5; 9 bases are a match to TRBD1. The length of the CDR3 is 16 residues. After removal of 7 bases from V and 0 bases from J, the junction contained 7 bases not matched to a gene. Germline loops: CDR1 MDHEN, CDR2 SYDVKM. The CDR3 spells CASTGTGFYSNQPQHF. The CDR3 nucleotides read TGTGCCAGCACCGGGACAGGGTTCTATAGCAATCAGCCCCAGCATTTT.

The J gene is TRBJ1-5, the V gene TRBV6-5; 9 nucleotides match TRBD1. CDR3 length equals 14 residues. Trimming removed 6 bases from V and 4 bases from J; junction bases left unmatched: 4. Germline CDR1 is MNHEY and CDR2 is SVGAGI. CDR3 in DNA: TGTGCCAGCAGAGCGACAGGGGGTAATCAGCCCCAGCATTTT. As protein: CASRATGGNQPQHF.

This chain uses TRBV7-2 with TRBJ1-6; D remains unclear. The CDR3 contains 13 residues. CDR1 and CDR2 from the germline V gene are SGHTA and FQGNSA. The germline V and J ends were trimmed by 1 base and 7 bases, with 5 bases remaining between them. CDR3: CASSLVLNSPLHF. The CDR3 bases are TGTGCCAGCAGCTTAGTCCTGAATTCACCCCTCCACTTT.

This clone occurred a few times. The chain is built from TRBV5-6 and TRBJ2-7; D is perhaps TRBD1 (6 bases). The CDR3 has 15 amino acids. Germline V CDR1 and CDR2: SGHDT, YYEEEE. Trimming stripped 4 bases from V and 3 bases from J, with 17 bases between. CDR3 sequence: CASSPKRDNGYEQYF. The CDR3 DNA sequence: TGTGCCAGCAGCCCAAAACGGGACAACGGCTACGAGCAGTACTTC.

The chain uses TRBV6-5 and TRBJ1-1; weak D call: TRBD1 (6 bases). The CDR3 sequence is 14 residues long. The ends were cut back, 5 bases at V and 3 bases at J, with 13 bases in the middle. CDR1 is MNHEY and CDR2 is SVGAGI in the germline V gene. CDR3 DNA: TGTGCCAGCAGTCCCACAGGGAGCGACACTGAAGCTTTCTTT. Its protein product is CASSPTGSDTEAFF.

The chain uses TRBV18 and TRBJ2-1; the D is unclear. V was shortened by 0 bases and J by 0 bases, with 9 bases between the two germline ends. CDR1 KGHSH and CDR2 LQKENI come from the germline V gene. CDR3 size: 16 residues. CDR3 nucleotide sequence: TGTGCCAGCTCACCACCGTACTCAAGCTCCTACAATGAGCAGTTCTTC. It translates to CASSPPYSSSYNEQFF. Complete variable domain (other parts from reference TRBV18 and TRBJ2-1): NAGVMQNPRHLVRRRGQEARLRCSPMKGHSHVYWYRQLPEEGLKFMVYLQKENIIDESGMPKERFSAEFPKEGPSILRIQQVVRGDSAAYFCASSPPYSSSYNEQFFGPGTRLTVL.

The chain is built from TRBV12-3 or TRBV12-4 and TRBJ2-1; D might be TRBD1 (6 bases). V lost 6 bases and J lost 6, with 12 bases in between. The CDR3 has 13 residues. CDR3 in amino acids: CASSYRAGNEQFF. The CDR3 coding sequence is TGTGCCAGCAGCTACAGGGCCGGCAATGAGCAGTTCTTC.

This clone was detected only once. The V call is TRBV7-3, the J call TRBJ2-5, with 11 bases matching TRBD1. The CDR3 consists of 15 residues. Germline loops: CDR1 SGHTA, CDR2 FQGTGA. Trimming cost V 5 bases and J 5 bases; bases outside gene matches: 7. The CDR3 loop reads CASSVSDRGLETQYF. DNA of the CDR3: TGTGCCAGCAGCGTATCGGACAGGGGGCTGGAGACCCAGTACTTC.